Below are 15 T cell receptor beta chains sequenced from a single sample in a study of OX40 agonist ivuxolimab in advanced cancers. Produced via immunoSEQ multiplex PCR; TCRdb's table is partial and in-frame only. The table records 70,000 or so clones, roughly nine tenths of them present only once. The specimen was CD4+ or CD8+ T cells sorted from blood, collected in a trial of the OX40 agonist ivuxolimab. Every receptor here comes from an adult with an advanced solid tumor such as melanoma, head and neck, liver or kidney cancer.

This clone has only a few counts. The V call is TRBV6-4, the J call TRBJ1-6; D uncertain. Deletions cut 2 bases from V and 6 bases from J, with 5 bases between. The CDR3 loop spans 13 amino acids. From germline, CDR1 is MRHNA and CDR2 SNTAGT. The CDR3: CASSDKTNSPLHF. The CDR3 nucleotides are TGTGCCAGCAGTGACAAGACTAATTCACCCCTCCACTTT.

V gene TRBV5-1 combines with J gene TRBJ2-1; 7 bases agree with TRBD2. This CDR3 has 15 amino acids. V lost 1 base, J lost 6 bases, and 7 bases stayed unmatched. Germline V gene sequence: CDR1 SGHRS, CDR2 YFSETQ. CDR3 residues: CASSLSGGSVNEQFF. Here the CDR3 DNA reads TGCGCCAGCAGCTTGTCGGGCGGGAGCGTCAATGAGCAGTTCTTC.

The rearrangement joins TRBV5-1 to TRBJ2-5; no clear D. Germline loops: CDR1 SGHRS, CDR2 YFSETQ. V lost 2 bases and J lost 1, with 6 bases in between. The CDR3 loop spans 13 amino acids. CDR3: CASSFGGQETQYF. The CDR3 DNA is TGCGCCAGCAGCTTCGGCGGCCAAGAGACCCAGTACTTC.

The genes are TRBV28 and TRBJ2-5; 7 bases agree with TRBD2. CDR3 length equals 15 residues. Germline trimming cut 5 bases from V and 2 bases from J; bases unmatched to any gene: 8. Germline V gives CDR1 MDHEN, CDR2 SYDVKM. CDR3 residues: CASSGTSDRQETQYF. CDR3 sequence (DNA): TGTGCCAGCAGTGGCACTAGCGACCGGCAAGAGACCCAGTACTTC. Looking up the rest from reference TRBV28 and TRBJ2-5 gives the full variable domain: DVKVTQSSRYLVKRTGEKVFLECVQDMDHENMFWYRQDPGLGLRLIYFSYDVKMKEKGDIPEGYSVSREKKERFSLILESASTNQTSMYLCASSGTSDRQETQYFGPGTRLLVL.

The V call is TRBV15, the J call TRBJ2-7; TRBD1 or TRBD2 may be the D gene (5 bases each). V gave up 1 base and J gave up 5 bases, with 15 bases separating them. CDR1 and CDR2 (germline): LNHNV, YYDKDF (reference sequence). The CDR3 is 15 residues long. This CDR3 is CATSRAGTGSHEQYF. The CDR3 nucleotides read TGTGCCACCAGCAGAGCGGGGACGGGGTCACACGAGCAGTACTTC.

This clone was recorded a few times. This rearrangement joins TRBV30 to TRBJ1-1; tentative D call: TRBD1 (6 bases). Trimming shortened V by 5 bases and J by 1 base, and 14 bases separated the two germline ends. Germline V CDR1 and CDR2: GTSNPN, SVGIG (reference sequence). The CDR3 consists of 14 residues. DNA of the CDR3: TGTGCCTGGGACATGACAGGTCGGAACACTGAAGCTTTCTTT. This translates into CAWDMTGRNTEAFF.

As to this clone: Other nucleotide sequences in the sample specify the same CDR3. The chain carries TRBV18 and TRBJ2-3; D remains unclear. Trimming stripped 2 bases from V and 2 bases from J, with 2 bases between. In germline, CDR1 is KGHSH, CDR2 LQKENI. The CDR3 consists of 12 residues. The CDR3 is CASSPSTDTQYF. CDR3 DNA sequence: TGTGCCAGCTCACCATCCACAGATACGCAGTATTTT.

The chain joins TRBV6-1 to TRBJ2-5; maybe TRBD2 (5 bases). The V gene's germline CDR1 is MNHNS and CDR2 SASEGT. CDR3 length equals 12 residues. Trimming left V 7 bases short and J 5 bases short, with 11 bases between. For the CDR3, the DNA is TGTGCCAGCAAGGAGGAATGGGAGACCCAGTACTTC. Protein sequence: CASKEEWETQYF.

The V and J genes are TRBV11-2 and TRBJ2-7, with 10 bases that match TRBD2. The length of the CDR3 is 16 residues. The V gene end was trimmed by 5 bases and the J gene end by 3 bases; junction bases not matched to a gene: 10. Germline V gives CDR1 SGHAT, CDR2 FQNNGV. The CDR3 here is CASSPTPSGSYYEQYF. CDR3 coding DNA: TGTGCCAGCAGCCCTACCCCTAGCGGGAGTTACTACGAGCAGTACTTC.

The rearrangement uses TRBV7-2 and TRBJ1-2; D might be TRBD1 (6 bases). Germline lookup yields CDR1 SGHTA and CDR2 FQGNSA. V dropped 0 bases and J dropped 7 bases, with 12 bases sitting between them. CDR3 size: 14 residues. For the CDR3, the DNA is TGTGCCAGCAGCTTAGCTTGGGGGGGCAGTGGCTACACCTTC. As protein: CASSLAWGGSGYTF.

The chain employs TRBV19 and TRBJ2-7; TRBD1 matches 7 bases. Germline V gives CDR1 LNHDA, CDR2 SQIVND (reference sequence). V lost 6 bases and J lost 4; bases outside the gene matches: 12. CDR3 length: 15 residues. As DNA, the CDR3 is TGTGCCAGTAGCGCAGGGACAGTTGGTTCTTACGAGCAGTACTTC. Translating gives CASSAGTVGSYEQYF. Supplemented by reference TRBV19 and TRBJ2-7, the full variable domain reads DGGITQSPKYLFRKEGQNVTLSCEQNLNHDAMYWYRQDPGQGLRLIYYSQIVNDFQKGDIAEGYSVSREKKESFPLTVTSAQKNPTAFYLCASSAGTVGSYEQYFGPGTRLTVT.

The chain uses TRBV6-1 and TRBJ2-2, with 7 bases lining up with TRBD1. The CDR3 totals 14 residues. Germline assignment: CDR1 MNHNS and CDR2 SASEGT. The J segment lost 2 bases and the V segment lost 6 bases, leaving 3 bases of the junction unmatched. The DNA for the CDR3 is TGTGCCAGCAGGCGACAGGGAAACACCGGGGAGCTGTTTTTT. Its protein is CASRRQGNTGELFF.

The chain links TRBV7-6 to TRBJ2-7; TRBD1 matches 8 bases. The CDR3 length is 15 residues. Germline V gene data show CDR1 as SGHVS and CDR2 as FNYEAQ. V trimming: 5 bases; J trimming: 6 bases; junction bases outside the gene matches: 12. CDR3 coding DNA: TGTGCCAGCAGCCCCGCCGCTTGGACAGGGAGCGAGCAGTACTTC. Its protein product is CASSPAAWTGSEQYF.

This chain joins TRBV28 and TRBJ1-1; 9 bases match TRBD1. The CDR3 runs to 13 residues. With 8 bases clipped from V and 4 bases from J, the junction kept 5 bases outside the gene matches. From germline, CDR1 is MDHEN and CDR2 SYDVKM. The CDR3 here is CASRRDRVTEAFF. CDR3 DNA sequence: TGTGCCAGCCGGAGGGACAGGGTCACTGAAGCTTTCTTT.

The chain recombines TRBV18 with TRBJ1-4; D not resolved. Germline values: CDR1 KGHSH, CDR2 LQKENI. The CDR3 has 13 residues. The germline V and J ends were trimmed by 4 bases and 4 bases, with 7 bases remaining between them. CDR3 in amino acids: CASSQGSNEKLFF. DNA of the CDR3: TGTGCCAGCTCACAAGGGAGTAATGAAAAACTGTTTTTT.